This T cell receptor beta chain was found in a study of T cells after posttransplantation cyclophosphamide. Notes on the study in general: Later post-transplant blood repertoires were often dominated by donor CD8+ memory clones. TRB clonality was highly associated with recipient CMV seropositivity and reactivation. Skin or GI-infiltrating T cells shared few TRB sequences with blood.

This related bone marrow graft donor gave peripheral blood on the day of marrow donation. For this clone: Its specificity is not known.

V was pared by 5 bases and J by 12 bases, with 13 bases between. The germline V gene encodes CDR1 SEHNR and CDR2 FQNEAQ (reference sequence). The CDR3 is 11 amino acids. Profiled with immunoSEQ multiplex PCR; TCRdb holds only in-frame clones, not every one. Of 51,000 or so clones listed, approximately 94% are singletons. The receptor's source is a woman in her twenties or thirties in good health and a related stem cell transplant donor. J is TRBJ2-5 and V is TRBV7-9; tentatively, D is TRBD2 (5 bases). The sequenced sample was PBMCs. CDR3 region: CASSLEDAEYF. The CDR3 nucleotides read TGTGCCAGCAGCCTGGAGGACGCCGAGTACTTC.